This T cell receptor (beta chain) derives from a study of Ad26.COV2.S vaccination and SARS-CoV-2 variants (dated by TCRdb to the early 2020s). Turning to the overall study: Vaccine-arm donors came from COV1001, a multicentre, randomized, double-blind, placebo-controlled phase I-IIa trial of Ad26.COV2.S in healthy adults. Ad26.COV2.S was administered intramuscularly at 5 x 10^10 or 1 x 10^11 viral particles, either as a single shot or as two shots given 56 days apart. TCRbeta repertoire sequencing was used to assess the specificity and breadth of SARS-CoV-2-reactive T cell receptors after Ad26.COV2.S vaccination. A total of 32 samples were included in the TCR-sequenced set, comprising some 20 Ad26.COV2.S vaccine recipients, 5 placebo recipients and 8 SARS-CoV-2 convalescent individuals. Trial participants were randomized into five groups of five: low-dose or high-dose Ad26.COV2.S given once or twice, or placebo on both occasions. Throughout the experiments and outcome assessment, investigators stayed blinded to trial group allocation.

There are 16 amino acids in the CDR3, from cysteine to phenylalanine inclusive. Only the CDR3 DNA is retained, 48 bases long and in frame from the first base. Via the germline V gene, CDR1 is SGHRS and CDR2 YFSETQ. V loses 3 bases at its end and J loses 2 bases; junction bases beyond the gene matches: 5. In light of the paper, this sample's treatment or condition label describes: about 20 received Ad26.COV2.S at low or high dose, single or two shots; about 5 received placebo; per-sample allocation not given. Repertoires of vaccine and placebo recipients were sequenced from samples taken on day 63 after the first injection. Cohort 1b enrolled roughly 25 adults aged 18-55 years at a single site in Boston, USA, between 29 July and 7 August 2020. Ad26.COV2.S consisted of a replication-incompetent adenovirus type 26 vector by which a prefusion-stabilized SARS-CoV-2 spike protein from the original Wuhan strain was expressed.

The immunoSEQ Assay was the method used to sequence TCRbeta CDR3 regions. After extraction, genomic DNA underwent amplification by bias-controlled multiplex PCR, followed by high-throughput sequencing. As for how the authors treated the data: To quantify the absolute abundance of every unique TCRbeta CDR3 region, sequences were collapsed and filtered. T cell fraction was estimated by normalization of TCRbeta template counts to usable DNA, with usable DNA being measured through amplification of reference genes present in all nucleated cells. Repertoire TCRs were annotated as SARS-CoV-2-specific when V gene, CDR3 amino acid sequence and J gene were exactly matched to a known reactive TCR set. The reference SARS-CoV-2 TCR set was derived from MIRA and filtered for enrichment in COVID-19-positive ImmuneCODE repertoires, a step that removed public or cross-reactive TCRs. Based on the MIRA antigens, annotated TCRs were further analysed at the level of specific ORF or position within ORF. Breadth was defined as annotated unique rearrangements over total unique productive rearrangements; depth was the summed frequency of those rearrangements. TCR breadth was compared between groups using two-sided Wilcoxon rank-sum tests. TCRdb took over this immuneACCESS table, retaining in-frame rearrangements with V and J assigned. Such tables are incomplete; in checked studies, under half of the missing clones stem from an unresolved V gene, and the remainder is unexplained. Clonal size and the V and J genes are those of that table, whereas D and trimming came from the DNA. Across this sample there are roughly 700,000 clones, with around 92% seen only once. The ten biggest clones cover nearly 1.5% of the sample.

What the research found in general, with its limitations: It was noted by the authors that total T cell responses may have been underestimated by the TCR breadth and depth analyses. Substantial breadth of spike-specific CD8+ and CD4+ T cell responses was reported after vaccination. Comparing responses between vaccine doses or regimens was not something the study was powered to do. Spike-specific TCR breadth was higher in Ad26.COV2.S recipients than in placebo recipients (P = 0.0014). Non-spike TCR breadth was comparable between vaccine and placebo recipients, consistent with the vaccine containing only spike.

This clone was observed a handful of times. This clone's antigen is unknown. No much larger clone exists at a distance of one base, and base qualities are not known. Sequenced material: peripheral blood, taken in a trial of Ad26.COV2.S vaccine versus placebo. The rearranged segments are TRBV5-1 and TRBJ2-6; a stretch of 7 junction bases matches TRBD1. This sequence was found in a person between 18 and 60 years old who received the Ad26.COV2.S COVID-19 vaccine or a placebo. The CDR3 has the sequence CASSSGQLTGANVLTF. The bases read TGCGCCAGCAGCTCGGGACAGCTAACTGGGGCCAACGTCCTGACTTTC.